One sample yielded the 6 T cell receptor beta chains listed below, sequenced in a study of PD-L1 blockade in urothelial cancer. Specified time point: pretreatment peripheral blood. The data were produced by immunoSEQ multiplex PCR, yet TCRdb's version contains in-frame clones alone and is incomplete. The table records roughly 50,000 clones, 87% of them present only once. The sequencing here drew on PBMCs, taken around atezolizumab (anti-PD-L1) treatment. The source of these receptors is a woman aged 55-75 years with urothelial cancer.

The CDR3 here is CASSPRTSGLAKNIQYF. CDR3 bases: TGTGCCAGCAGCCCAAGGACTAGCGGACTAGCCAAAAACATTCAGTACTTC. The chain links TRBV11-2 to TRBJ2-4; 10 bases are a match to TRBD2. V trimming: 5 bases; J trimming: 0 bases; junction bases outside the gene matches: 7. The germline CDR1 and CDR2 sequences are SGHAT and FQNNGV. The CDR3 spans 17 residues.

The chain has TRBV5-1 and TRBJ2-1, with 7 bases aligning to TRBD2. Losses at the gene ends were 4 bases for V and 7 bases for J; bases not matched to a gene: 11. Germline V gene data show CDR1 as SGHRS and CDR2 as YFSETQ. This CDR3 region has 15 residues. Here the CDR3 DNA reads TGCGCCAGCAGCCGGGAGGCTAGGGGAGGAAATGAGCAGTTCTTC. This sequence encodes CASSREARGGNEQFF.

CDR3 nucleotides: TGTGCCAGCATATACGGGACTAACACTGAAGCTTTCTTT. Translated: CASIYGTNTEAFF. The chain is built from TRBV6-6 and TRBJ1-1; D possibly corresponds to TRBD1 (5 bases). Looked up from germline, CDR1 is MNHNY and CDR2 is SVGAGI (reference sequence). CDR3 size: 13 residues. Trimming took 7 bases from V and 2 from J, leaving 11 bases between them.

The chain links TRBV27 to TRBJ2-5; TRBD2 is a possible D gene (5 bases). Per the germline V gene, CDR1 is MNHEY and CDR2 is SMNVEV (reference sequence). Deletions cut 3 bases from V and 4 bases from J, with 6 bases between. This CDR3 region has 12 residues. The CDR3 nucleotides read TGTGCCAGCAGTTTGGCGGGAGAGACCCAGTACTTC. Translated: CASSLAGETQYF.

The chain joins TRBV6-1 to TRBJ2-7, with D possibly matching TRBD1 (5 bases). Trimming removed 0 bases at V and 2 bases at J, with 8 bases between. Germline values: CDR1 MNHNS, CDR2 SASEGT. This CDR3 is built from 14 residues. The CDR3 loop reads CASSEARGAYEQYF. The CDR3 DNA reads as TGTGCCAGCAGTGAAGCTAGGGGTGCCTACGAGCAGTACTTC.

V usage is TRBV6-6 and J usage is TRBJ2-1, with TRBD2 matching 11 bases. Trimming at V came to 6 bases and at J to 5 bases, leaving 9 bases not matched to a gene. Germline V gives CDR1 MNHNY, CDR2 SVGAGI (reference sequence). CDR3 length: 16 amino acids. As DNA, the CDR3 is TGTGCCAGCAGACCCCCGGATAGCGGGAGGGACAATGAGCAGTTCTTC. Translation: CASRPPDSGRDNEQFF.